A single sample gave rise to the 3 T cell receptor beta chains below, sequenced in a study of T cells after yellow fever vaccination. TCRdb reprocessed the 5' RACE reads via MiXCR and lists one record per CDR3 protein. The sample shows about 160,000 distinct CDR3 sequences, 9.3% of them seen only once. The sequenced sample was CD8+ T cells sorted from PBMCs, obtained 45 days after the yellow fever booster vaccination. Source of these receptors: a man between 18 and 35 years old who received the YFV17D yellow fever vaccine.

This clonotype has more than one count but fewer than ten. The gene calls are TRBV4-3 and TRBJ1-1; D unclear. The CDR3 runs to 14 residues. The V gene lost 4 bases and the J gene lost 5 bases, with 14 bases spanning the gap. Per germline, CDR1 LGHNA and CDR2 YSLEER. The CDR3 DNA reads as TGCGCCAGCAGCCGTAACCGGATGGGGACTGAAGCTTTCTTT. This gives the protein CASSRNRMGTEAFF.

This clonotype turned up a few times. This rearrangement joins TRBV10-3 to TRBJ2-2, with TRBD2 matching 15 bases. The CDR3 spans 18 residues. The V gene's germline CDR1 is ENHRY and CDR2 SYGVKD. V was pared by 7 bases and J by 7 bases, with 13 bases of the junction left unmatched. CDR3: CAITAGTSGGRRFGELFF. CDR3 DNA: TGTGCCATCACCGCAGGGACTAGCGGGGGGCGGAGGTTCGGGGAGCTGTTTTTT.

This clonotype was counted ten times or more. V gene TRBV20-1 combines with J gene TRBJ2-3, with a possible D match to TRBD2 (5 bases). The V end lost 4 bases, the J end lost 5 bases, and 19 bases lay between the germline ends. CDR1 is DFQATT, CDR2 SNEGSKA, per germline (reference sequence). The length of the CDR3 is 15 residues. The CDR3 reads CSAILAPGKGDTQYF. In nucleotides, the CDR3 is TGCAGTGCTATCCTCGCCCCGGGGAAGGGAGATACGCAGTATTTT.